This T cell receptor (beta chain) was sequenced during a study of blood T cell repertoires in COVID-19 (dated by TCRdb to between 2020 and 2021). Describing the broader study: Samples from collaborators originated in the United States, Italy and Spain and spanned both the acute and convalescent phases of COVID-19. The material from the prospective study consisted of cDNA or gDNA derived from T cells, B-cell-depleted T cells, or PBMCs. Deeply sampled blood TCRbeta repertoires from subjects exposed to, actively infected with, or recovered from COVID-19 were included in the dataset. The repertoires were made available in a free public database intended to serve as a resource for research on the immune response to SARS-CoV-2. The samples were drawn from two sources: the first 160 participants of the ongoing ImmuneRACE study, and 1,200 or so subjects contributed by 6 global collaborators. A de-identified subject ID, COVID-19 status, age in years and sex were almost always included in the sample metadata. Where available, HLA class I and class II types were taken from metadata supplied by the sample provider and were not determined by assay-based typing. Points the paper makes about the study in general: How much clinical and demographic metadata was included differed by source and by participant, and the metadata was provided uncurated.

The immunoSEQ Assay, a bias-controlled multiplex PCR, was used to amplify TCRbeta CDR3 regions from genomic DNA. As for the original processing: The number of nucleated cells in each sample was estimated by amplification of reference gene primers within the assay. To quantify the absolute abundance of each unique TCRbeta CDR3 rearrangement, sequence reads were collapsed and filtered. Productive Simpson clonality was computed per sample as the square root of Simpson's diversity index over productive rearrangements. In TCRdb, the immuneACCESS table is reduced to in-frame sequences with V and J assigned. These tables do not hold every clone; where another copy was compared, an unresolved V gene accounts for under half, and the others remain unexplained. The V and J calls and clone size are taken from that table; D and trimming were inferred from the DNA. Recorded for this sample are about 100,000 clones; 85% to 90% of them occurred a single time. Around 5% of the sample goes to the ten largest clones.

A remark on this clone: The specificity of this receptor is unknown. No quality values exist for individual bases; no much larger clone is one base distant.

V and J lose 2 bases and 0 bases, and a span of 15 bases separates them. CDR1 and CDR2 are drawn from the germline V gene: SGHRS, YFSETQ. From the cysteine up to the phenylalanine, the CDR3 has a length of 17 residues. The CDR3 DNA has 51 bases and is translated from base 1. Each collaborating institution followed its own protocols to collect whole blood in K2EDTA tubes. For TCRbeta analysis, collaborators shipped samples in one of three forms: frozen whole blood, isolated PBMCs, or DNA extracted from either of those sample types. Sequences were obtained from peripheral blood. The V gene is TRBV5-1 and the J gene is TRBJ2-1; TRBD2 could be the D gene, as 6 bases match. The source of this sequence is a human donor in a cohort sampled during active COVID-19. The bases read TGCGCCAGCAGCTTCCTTGCTAGCGCGAGCTCCTACAATGAGCAGTTCTTC. It codes for CASSFLASASSYNEQFF. Beyond the CDR3, the reference TRBV5-1 and TRBJ2-1 genes provide the residues; the full variable domain reads: KAGVTQTPRYLIKTRGQQVTLSCSPISGHRSVSWYQQTPGQGLQFLFEYFSETQRNKGNFPGRFSGRQFSNSRSEMNVSTLELGDSALYLCASSFLASASSYNEQFFGPGTRLTVL.